This TCR beta chain was sequenced during a study of blood T cell repertoires in COVID-19. In its sample, this clone was seen once. This CDR3 is 13 amino acids long. The germline gives CDR1 SGHNT, CDR2 YYREEE (reference sequence). V was shortened by 3 bases and J by 2 bases, with 8 bases between the two germline ends. TCRdb's copy holds only in-frame clones and misses some; the assay was immunoSEQ multiplex PCR. The data hold 85,000 to 110,000 clones, with approximately 88% observed a single time. This receptor was identified in a woman aged 60-70 years with acute or convalescent COVID-19. Material: peripheral blood. The rearrangement links TRBV5-4 to TRBJ1-1; D remains ambiguous. The CDR3 region is CASSSPINTEAFF. Written as DNA, the CDR3 is TGTGCCAGCAGCTCCCCAATTAACACTGAAGCTTTCTTT. Full variable domain (remainder filled in from reference TRBV5-4 and TRBJ1-1): ETGVTQSPTHLIKTRGQQVTLRCSSQSGHNTVSWYQQALGQGPQFIFQYYREEENGRGNFPPRFSGLQFPNYSSELNVNALELDDSALYLCASSSPINTEAFFGQGTRLTVV.